A single sample gave rise to the 20 T cell receptor beta chains below, sequenced in a study of regulatory T cells in long-lasting Graves disease. Time point denoted: newly diagnosed GD, antithyroid drugs for less than 3 months. PBMCs provided the RNA from which the TCR library was made. According to the study, TCR beta libraries were built with iRepertoire HTBI primers and CDR3-region Arm-PCR. Using its own MiXCR run on the multiplex PCR reads, TCRdb lists one record per CDR3 protein. The repertoire holds about 560,000 distinct CDR3 sequences, more than 15% seen once, with more than 10% in the top ten. The same data also contributed to another study, on T cells in Graves' hyperthyroidism and ophthalmopathy.

Sequences were derived from peripheral blood mononuclear cells (PBMCs), sampled at new diagnosis, from a patient treated with antithyroid drugs. These receptors all stem from a man younger than 35 with Graves disease.

CDR3 amino acids: CASSLTTDTEAFF. Written as DNA, the CDR3 is TGTGCCAGCAGCTTAACAACGGACACTGAAGCTTTCTTT. The chain uses TRBV7-3 and TRBJ1-1, with unresolved D. V lost 0 bases and J lost 3, with 5 bases in between. From germline, CDR1 is SGHTA and CDR2 FQGTGA. The CDR3 is 13 residues long.

This clonotype came up many times. The junction differs from germline at one of its ends, possibly a read error. V usage is TRBV5-1 and J usage is TRBJ2-7, with 12 bases aligning to TRBD2. CDR3 length equals 14 residues. Germline lookup yields CDR1 SGHRS and CDR2 YFSETQ. CDR3 in DNA: TGTGCCAGCAGCCTGACTAGCGGGAGCTACGAGCAGTACTTC. It translates to CASSLTSGSYEQYF.

This clonotype was counted at least ten times. The gene calls are TRBV20-1 and TRBJ1-1; 7 bases map to TRBD1. The V gene end was trimmed by 6 bases and the J gene end by 3 bases; junction bases not matched to a gene: 10. CDR3 length: 14 amino acids. Germline assignment: CDR1 DFQATT and CDR2 SNEGSKA (reference sequence). CDR3 bases: TGCAGTGCCCGACCGGGACAGTACGACACTGAAGCTTTCTTT. Translated, it gives CSARPGQYDTEAFF.

This clonotype was picked up many times. The chain is built from TRBV6-5 and TRBJ2-3, with 12 bases fitting TRBD2. J gave up 2 bases and V 2 bases, and 11 bases lay outside the gene matches. The CDR3 spans 19 residues. In germline, CDR1 is MNHEY, CDR2 SVGAGI. The CDR3 nucleotides are TGTGCCAGCAGTTACGCCCTCCCAGGACTAGCGGGATTCACAGATACGCAGTATTTT. This translates into CASSYALPGLAGFTDTQYF.

This clonotype came up a few times. This chain connects TRBV9 to TRBJ2-1; 14 bases line up with TRBD2. Per germline, CDR1 SGDLS and CDR2 YYNGEE. The CDR3 loop spans 19 amino acids. Trimming cost V 4 bases and J 0 bases; bases outside gene matches: 9. CDR3 bases: TGTGCCAGCAGCTCAACGGGACTAGCGGGAGCGAGCTCCTACAATGAGCAGTTCTTC. Protein product: CASSSTGLAGASSYNEQFF.

This chain uses TRBV3-1 with TRBJ1-6; a weak D match, TRBD1 (5 bases). V was shortened by 9 bases and J by 3 bases, with 24 bases between the two germline ends. Germline V gives CDR1 LGHDT, CDR2 YNNKEL (reference sequence). The CDR3 length is 18 residues. As DNA, the CDR3 is TGTGCCAGGACGAAAAGTCCGGGACTGAAAGTCTATAATTCACCCCTCCACTTT. The encoded protein is CARTKSPGLKVYNSPLHF. Using reference TRBV3-1 and TRBJ1-6 for the parts outside the CDR3, the full variable domain is DTAVSQTPKYLVTQMGNDKSIKCEQNLGHDTMYWYKQDSKKFLKIMFSYNNKELIINETVPNRFSPKSPDKAHLNLHINSLELGDSAVYFCARTKSPGLKVYNSPLHFGNGTRLTVT.

This clonotype appeared many times. The V gene is TRBV20-1, the J gene TRBJ2-1, with TRBD2 identical over 12 bases. The CDR3 is 14 amino acids. V gave up 6 bases and J gave up 3 bases; unmatched junction bases: 3. The germline V gene has CDR1 DFQATT and CDR2 SNEGSKA (reference sequence). CDR3 region: CSAPTSGGYNEQFF. For the CDR3, the DNA is TGCAGTGCCCCGACTAGCGGGGGCTACAATGAGCAGTTCTTC.

The chain employs TRBV9 and TRBJ2-5, with D possibly being TRBD2 (5 bases). The CDR3 consists of 16 residues. Germline V lookup: CDR1 SGDLS, CDR2 YYNGEE. Trimming pared 4 bases from V and 0 bases from J, leaving 16 bases between. The CDR3 reads CASSTRPSGYQETQYF. For the CDR3, the DNA is TGTGCCAGCAGCACCCGCCCTTCGGGGTACCAAGAGACCCAGTACTTC. The full variable domain, completed using reference TRBV9 and TRBJ2-5, is DSGVTQTPKHLITATGQRVTLRCSPRSGDLSVYWYQQSLDQGLQFLIQYYNGEERAKGNILERFSAQQFPDLHSELNLSSLELGDSALYFCASSTRPSGYQETQYFGPGTRLLVL.

Comments on this clonotype: Given a much more abundant clone one base away, this may be a read error. The DNA for the CDR3 is TGCAGTGCTAGAGGGGTGGGGGGATACACAGATACGCAGTATTTT. Translation: CSARGVGGYTDTQYF. The chain couples TRBV20-1 to TRBJ2-3; the D gene is possibly TRBD2 (6 bases). This CDR3 comprises 15 residues. V was clipped by 1 base and J by 2 bases, with 13 bases between them. Germline V gene data show CDR1 as DFQATT and CDR2 as SNEGSKA (reference sequence).

This clonotype has a count of ten or more. The rearrangement links TRBV28 to TRBJ2-5; 7 nucleotides match TRBD1. Trimming at V came to 5 bases and at J to 1 base, leaving 7 bases not matched to a gene. The CDR3 runs 15 residues. Germline lookup yields CDR1 MDHEN and CDR2 SYDVKM. The chain's CDR3 is CASSLRDRVQETQYF. Here the CDR3 DNA reads TGTGCCAGCAGTCTCCGGGACAGAGTCCAAGAGACCCAGTACTTC.

This clonotype was seen more than once but under ten times. The chain has TRBV2 and TRBJ2-3, with D perhaps matching TRBD2 (6 bases). The V gene's germline CDR1 is SNHLY and CDR2 FYNNEI. V was clipped by 6 bases and J by 9 bases, with 19 bases between them. The CDR3 is made up of 14 amino acids. This chain's CDR3 is CASSGRTGLVTQYF. The CDR3 bases are TGTGCCAGCAGCGGGAGAACAGGTTTAGTGACGCAGTATTTT.

The table lists this clonotype with many counts. This chain connects TRBV18 to TRBJ2-3, with D perhaps TRBD2 (6 bases). CDR1 is KGHSH and CDR2 is LQKENI in the germline V gene. This CDR3 is built from 17 residues. Trimming shortened V by 3 bases and J by 0 bases, and 16 bases separated the two germline ends. This chain's CDR3 is CASSPAGFRTSTDTQYF. The CDR3, as DNA: TGTGCCAGCTCACCCGCGGGATTCCGTACTAGCACAGATACGCAGTATTTT.

The genes are TRBV28 and TRBJ1-6; 7 positions match TRBD1. J gave up 3 bases and V 7 bases, and 6 bases lay outside the gene matches. Germline-derived CDR1 and CDR2 are MDHEN and SYDVKM. This CDR3 contains 15 residues. The CDR3 reads CASKQGPVYNSPLHF. The CDR3 DNA is TGTGCCAGCAAACAGGGGCCCGTCTATAATTCACCCCTCCACTTT. Based on the CDR3 plus reference TRBV28 and TRBJ1-6, the full variable domain is DVKVTQSSRYLVKRTGEKVFLECVQDMDHENMFWYRQDPGLGLRLIYFSYDVKMKEKGDIPEGYSVSREKKERFSLILESASTNQTSMYLCASKQGPVYNSPLHFGNGTRLTVT.

This clonotype was seen a few times. The CDR3 sequence: CAISEANVYEQYF. CDR3 sequence (DNA): TGTGCCATCAGTGAAGCGAACGTCTACGAGCAGTACTTC. The chain joins TRBV10-3 to TRBJ2-7; D is unresolved. Germline-derived CDR1 and CDR2 are ENHRY and SYGVKD. Trimming pared 3 bases from V and 3 bases from J, leaving 9 bases between. The CDR3 is 13 amino acids.

This clonotype was seen many times. Here the CDR3 DNA reads TGTGCCAGCAGCCCCCACCACCGGGAGACCCAGTACTTC. Protein product: CASSPHHRETQYF. The chain has TRBV11-1 and TRBJ2-5; D gene ambiguous. CDR1 SGHAT and CDR2 FQDESV come from the germline V gene (reference sequence). The CDR3 contains 13 residues. Trimming removed 5 bases at V and 5 bases at J, with 12 bases between. The variable domain in full, completed from reference TRBV11-1 and TRBJ2-5, reads EAEVAQSPRYKITEKSQAVAFWCDPISGHATLYWYRQILGQGPELLVQFQDESVVDDSQLPKDRFSAERLKGVDSTLKIQPAELGDSAMYLCASSPHHRETQYFGPGTRLLVL.

A word on this clonotype: A much bigger clone sits one base away, suggesting this may be a read error. V gene TRBV6-1 combines with J gene TRBJ1-5; weak D call: TRBD1 (5 bases). Germline loops: CDR1 MNHNS, CDR2 SASEGT. This CDR3 comprises 15 residues. CDR3 DNA sequence: TGTGCCAGCATCATAAGAAGGGACTACAATCAGTCCCAGCATTTT. It yields the protein CASIIRRDYNQSQHF.

As DNA, the CDR3 is TGTGCCAGCAGCGTAAGTAATAGCGGGATTGAGCAGTACTTC. Translation gives CASSVSNSGIEQYF. The genes are TRBV7-3 and TRBJ2-7; 8 positions match TRBD2. The germline gives CDR1 SGHTA, CDR2 FQGTGA. The J segment lost 7 bases and the V segment lost 5 bases, leaving 10 bases of the junction unmatched. There are 14 residues in the CDR3. The full variable domain, in which reference TRBV7-3 and TRBJ2-7 provide the parts outside the CDR3, is GAGVSQTPSNKVTEKGKYVELRCDPISGHTALYWYRQSLGQGPEFLIYFQGTGAADDSGLPNDRFFAVRPEGSVSTLKIQRTERGDSAVYLCASSVSNSGIEQYFGPGTRLTVT.

There are many counts of this clonotype. This chain uses TRBV6-5 with TRBJ1-2; D gene uncertain. CDR3 size: 15 residues. Germline assignment: CDR1 MNHEY and CDR2 SVGAGI. Trimming removed 0 bases from V and 2 bases from J, with 10 bases in between. Here the CDR3 reads CASSYSAERNYGYTF. CDR3 sequence (DNA): TGTGCCAGCAGTTACTCGGCCGAGAGAAACTATGGCTACACCTTC.

The V call is TRBV10-3, the J call TRBJ1-2, with 12 bases identical to TRBD1. The CDR3 is made up of 16 amino acids. The germline CDR1 and CDR2 sequences are ENHRY and SYGVKD. The junction had 4 bases not matched to a gene; V was cut back by 0 bases and J by 5 bases. In DNA, the CDR3 is TGTGCCATCAGTGAGTCGAAGGGACAGGGGGCGTATGGCTACACCTTC. Translated, it gives CAISESKGQGAYGYTF.

Points on this clonotype: A much larger clone lies a single base off, so this may be a read error. The chain joins TRBV28 to TRBJ2-1; TRBD2 matches 8 bases. The length of the CDR3 is 17 residues. Germline V gives CDR1 MDHEN, CDR2 SYDVKM. V lost 2 bases and J lost 10; bases outside the gene matches: 16. The CDR3 DNA is TGTGCCAGCAGTTTACCTTCGGGAGGGCCGATTACCCACGAGCAGTTCTTC. It encodes CASSLPSGGPITHEQFF.